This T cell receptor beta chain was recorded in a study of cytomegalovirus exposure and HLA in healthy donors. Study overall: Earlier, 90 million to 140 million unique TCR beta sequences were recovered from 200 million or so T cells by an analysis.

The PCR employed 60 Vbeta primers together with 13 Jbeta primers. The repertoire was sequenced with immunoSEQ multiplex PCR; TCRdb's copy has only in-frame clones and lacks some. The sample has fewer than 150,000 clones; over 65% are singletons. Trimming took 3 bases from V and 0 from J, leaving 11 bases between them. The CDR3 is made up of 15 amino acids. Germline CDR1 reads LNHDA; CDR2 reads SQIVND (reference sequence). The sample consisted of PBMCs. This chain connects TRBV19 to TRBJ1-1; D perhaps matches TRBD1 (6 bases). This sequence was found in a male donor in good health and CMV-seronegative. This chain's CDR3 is CASSIVTGMNTEAFF. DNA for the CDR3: TGTGCCAGTAGTATCGTGACAGGAATGAACACTGAAGCTTTCTTT.